This T cell receptor beta chain was retrieved from a study of cytomegalovirus exposure and HLA in healthy donors. Overall study: Previous work identified roughly 120 million unique TCR beta sequences from around 200 million T cells. Points from the study as a whole: A later analysis revealed that TCR association rates differed between HLA loci, peaking at DRB1 and bottoming out at HLA-C. Presence/absence analyses supposed approximately even sequencing depth among donors.

Germline CDR1 reads ENHRY; CDR2 reads SYGVKD. CDR3 length: 15 amino acids. V was pared by 0 bases and J by 6 bases, with 3 bases of the junction left unmatched. The PCR made use of 60 Vbeta and 13 Jbeta primers. TCRdb's copy holds only in-frame clones and misses some; the assay was immunoSEQ multiplex PCR. The sample's table shows roughly 88,000 clones. To note about this clone: Its antigen remains unidentified.

This clonotype was sampled from a man between 50 and 59 years old in good health and CMV-seropositive. Sequences were obtained from PBMCs. The chain combines TRBV10-3 with TRBJ1-5; 9 bases map to TRBD1. The CDR3, as DNA: TGTGCCATCAGTGAGTCGAACAGGGGGCTTCAGCCCCAGCATTTT. Translation: CAISESNRGLQPQHF.